This TCR beta chain was obtained from a study of blood T cell repertoires in COVID-19. The germline V and J ends were trimmed by 3 bases and 1 base, with 6 bases remaining between them. This CDR3 contains 13 residues. Generated by immunoSEQ multiplex PCR, the TCRdb table keeps only in-frame clones and is missing some. This sample carries 150,000 to 200,000 clones, over 80% of them seen once, and the ten largest clones take around 8.4%. This TCR was recovered from an elderly woman with active or convalescent COVID-19. The chain uses TRBV12-3 or TRBV12-4 and TRBJ2-5; D is uncertain. The sequencing sample was made of peripheral blood. Here the CDR3 DNA reads TGTGCCAGCAGTTTTTCTCTCCAAGAGACCCAGTACTTC. Encoded protein: CASSFSLQETQYF.